The 8 T cell receptor beta chains below come from one sample, sequenced in a study of vaccination and CD4 T cells after COVID-19. With the Oncomine TCR Beta short-read assay, DNA from cultured CD4+ T cells was sequenced. Someone extracted genomic DNA from cultured CD4+ T cells. Via MiXCR, TCRdb re-called the PCR reads, giving one row per CDR3 protein. Among some 7,000 distinct CDR3 sequences listed, more than 30% were seen once. Treatment given: roughly 10-day PBMC culture with coronavirus spike peptide pools or control peptides (ViraFEST assay). Unexposed donor CD4+ T cells predated the COVID-19 pandemic, collected 2011-2018. These receptors have no known antigen. The specimen sequenced was CD4+ T cells from blood, cultured in vitro. The receptors here all came from a human donor in good health.

Concerning this clonotype: The junction shows a germline mismatch at one end, possibly a read error. This CDR3 reads CASSFSSGADNEQFF. In DNA form, the CDR3 reads TGTGCTAGCAGCTTCTCCAGCGGGGCTGATAATGAGCAGTTCTTC. The gene calls are TRBV7-7 and TRBJ2-1, with 7 bases matching TRBD2. This CDR3 has 15 residues. Germline CDR1 SSHAT, CDR2 FNYEAQ (reference sequence). The full variable domain, rest sourced from reference TRBV7-7 and TRBJ2-1, is GAGVSQSPRYKVTKRGQDVTLRCDPISSHATLYWYQQALGQGPEFLTYFNYEAQPDKSGLPSDRFSAERPEGSISTLTIQRTEQRDSAMYRCASSFSSGADNEQFFGPGTRLTVL.

The V gene is TRBV30, the J gene TRBJ1-5; D is possibly TRBD1 (5 bases). Germline CDR1 and CDR2: GTSNPN and SVGIG (reference sequence). Trimming took 5 bases from V and 7 from J, leaving 15 bases between them. CDR3 length: 13 amino acids. The CDR3, as DNA: TGTGCCTGGGGGGGGGTCCGAGACCAGCCCCAGCATTTT. Protein sequence: CAWGGVRDQPQHF.

This clonotype was detected a few times. The chain combines TRBV28 with TRBJ1-2, with D maybe TRBD1 (5 bases). There are 14 residues in the CDR3. Trimming cost V 6 bases and J 4 bases, with 15 bases left between them. Germline values: CDR1 MDHEN, CDR2 SYDVKM. In DNA form, the CDR3 reads TGTGCCAGCAGATCTCAGAGAGGGACCTATGGCTACACCTTC. Translation gives CASRSQRGTYGYTF.

The chain recombines TRBV27 with TRBJ2-1; D unresolved. The CDR3 extends over 16 amino acids. Germline lookup yields CDR1 MNHEY and CDR2 SMNVEV (reference sequence). Trimming left V 0 bases short and J 4 bases short, with 13 bases between. The CDR3 DNA is TGTGCCAGCAGTTTATCGTCCAGTGCCTATTACAATGAGCAGTTCTTC. Amino acids: CASSLSSSAYYNEQFF.

This clonotype showed up just a few times. The J gene is TRBJ1-2, the V gene TRBV19; TRBD1 might be the D (5 bases). V lost 4 bases and J 5 bases, leaving 20 bases between the germline ends. This CDR3 spans 16 amino acids. Germline values: CDR1 LNHDA, CDR2 SQIVND (reference sequence). The CDR3 is CASSTGQGAVGYGYTF. As DNA, the CDR3 is TGTGCCAGTAGTACTGGCCAGGGAGCGGTTGGGTATGGCTACACCTTC.

The V call is TRBV5-8, the J call TRBJ1-2, with D uncertain. The CDR3 length is 14 residues. V shed 4 bases and J shed 7 bases, with 17 bases lying between them. Germline V gene data show CDR1 as SGHTS and CDR2 as YDEGEE. The CDR3 nucleotides read TGTGCCAGCAGCAACCGTCTCACGTCCGGTGGCTACACCTTC. Its translation is CASSNRLTSGGYTF.

This chain connects TRBV7-3 to TRBJ2-7; 7 bases map to TRBD1. Per the germline V gene, CDR1 is SGHTA and CDR2 is FQGTGA. There are 13 residues in the CDR3. V lost 5 bases to trimming and J lost 3 bases; unmatched junction nucleotides: 4. The DNA of the CDR3 is TGTGCCAGCAGCCCAAGACAGGGCTACGAGCAGTACTTC. It specifies CASSPRQGYEQYF.

The chain is built from TRBV18 and TRBJ1-1, with D possibly TRBD1 on 5 matching bases. V was trimmed by 0 bases and J by 5 bases, leaving 13 bases between them. Germline V CDR1 and CDR2: KGHSH, LQKENI. The CDR3 length is 15 residues. The chain's CDR3 is CASSPPGGVGTEAFF. The CDR3 bases are TGTGCCAGCTCACCACCGGGGGGAGTTGGTACTGAAGCTTTCTTT.